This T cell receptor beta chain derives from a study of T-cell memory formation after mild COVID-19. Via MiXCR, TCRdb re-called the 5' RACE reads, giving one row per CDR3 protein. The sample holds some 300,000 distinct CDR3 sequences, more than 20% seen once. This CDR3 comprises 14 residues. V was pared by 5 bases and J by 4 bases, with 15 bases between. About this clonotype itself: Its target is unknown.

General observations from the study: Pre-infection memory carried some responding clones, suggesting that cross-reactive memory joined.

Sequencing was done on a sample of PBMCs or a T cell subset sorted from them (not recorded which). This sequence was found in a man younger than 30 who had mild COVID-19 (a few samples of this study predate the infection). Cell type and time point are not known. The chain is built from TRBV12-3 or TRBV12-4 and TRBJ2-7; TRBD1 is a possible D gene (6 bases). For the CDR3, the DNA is TGTGCCAGCAGTCTCGGACAGAGCCAGTACGAGCAGTACTTC. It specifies CASSLGQSQYEQYF.